This T cell receptor beta chain originates from a study of blood T cell repertoires in COVID-19 (dated by TCRdb to the early 2020s). Background on the whole study: Samples from collaborators originated in the United States, Italy and Spain and spanned both the acute and convalescent phases of COVID-19. The repertoires were made available in a free public database intended to serve as a resource for research on the immune response to SARS-CoV-2. HLA class I and class II types, where available, came from metadata supplied by the sample provider rather than from assay-based typing. Samples were obtained from the ongoing ImmuneRACE study (first 160 participants) and from 1,000 to 1,500 subjects provided by 6 global collaborators. Nearly every sample came with metadata listing a de-identified subject ID, COVID-19 status, age in years and sex. The dataset comprised deeply sampled blood TCRbeta repertoires from subjects exposed to, actively infected with, or recovered from COVID-19. The prospective study material was composed of cDNA or gDNA derived from T cells, B-cell-depleted T cells, or PBMCs.

Study-wide conclusions, independent of this receptor: How much clinical and demographic metadata was included differed by source and by participant, and the metadata was provided uncurated.

TCRbeta CDR3 regions were amplified from genomic DNA by means of the immunoSEQ Assay, a bias-controlled multiplex PCR. The original methods were these. Nucleated cell counts per sample were estimated from amplification of reference gene primers within the assay. Sequence reads were collapsed and filtered to measure the absolute abundance of every unique TCRbeta CDR3 rearrangement. Productive Simpson clonality was computed per sample as the square root of Simpson's diversity index over productive rearrangements. TCRdb took over this immuneACCESS table, retaining in-frame rearrangements with V and J assigned. Such tables are incomplete; in checked studies, under half of the missing clones stem from an unresolved V gene, and the remainder is unexplained. That table furnishes V, J and clone size, whereas the DNA furnished D and trimming. A total of around 300,000 clones appear in this sample, about 88% of them only once. Under 3.5% of the sample goes to the ten largest clones.

Participants in the prospective study were aged roughly 18 to 100 years, lived in approximately 26 United States geographic areas, and enrolled through a virtual design. Cohort assignment in the prospective study relied on participant-reported clinical history from a screening survey and a study questionnaire. For ImmuneRACE Cohort 3, a participant was defined as recovered based on two consecutive negative NP/OP PCR tests, clearance by a healthcare professional, or resolution of symptoms. Mobile phlebotomists in the prospective study collected whole blood, serum and a nasopharyngeal or oropharyngeal swab from every participant. Prospective study participants could optionally give additional blood draws and questionnaires over an approximately two-month period. Blood samples from the prospective study were shipped frozen or at room temperature prior to DNA extraction. Regarding this clone: Its specific antigen is unknown. One base away there is no much larger clone; base qualities are not given.

This TCR derives from a woman aged 50 to 65 who had recovered from COVID-19. The sample was PBMCs or T cells enriched from blood (not recorded which).

The base sequence is TGTGCCAGCAGTATGGGACACCTGAGCTCCTATAATTCACCCCTCCACTTT. This yields the protein CASSMGHLSSYNSPLHF. The chain links TRBV28 with TRBJ1-6, and TRBD1 may be the D gene, going by 6 matching bases. CDR1 and CDR2 were assigned from the germline V gene as MDHEN and SYDVKM. Counted from cysteine to phenylalanine, this CDR3 has 17 amino acids. The entry retains the CDR3 DNA only, 51 bases that are in frame from base 1. V sheds 5 bases and J sheds 0 bases, leaving 14 bases between their ends.